The next 8 T cell receptor beta chains were all read from a single sample in a study of regulatory T cells in long-lasting Graves disease. The TCR beta library used iRepertoire HTBI primers with Arm-PCR amplification of CDR3. MiXCR, run by TCRdb on the multiplex PCR reads, gives a single entry per CDR3 protein. Altogether a few hundred thousand distinct CDR3 sequences are present, less than 25% being singletons, with the ten largest covering about 26%. Indicated time point: persistent/refractory GD, antithyroid drugs over 5 years with positive TRAb. RNA isolated from PBMCs was used to make the TCR library. The material was peripheral blood mononuclear cells (PBMCs), obtained when the disease was refractory, from a patient treated with antithyroid drugs. These receptors were collected from a female donor with Graves disease.

The chain employs TRBV20-1 and TRBJ2-3; TRBD2 might be the D (7 bases). The germline CDR1 and CDR2 sequences are DFQATT and SNEGSKA (reference sequence). The V end lost 1 base, the J end lost 0 bases, and 14 bases lay between the germline ends. The CDR3 spans 16 residues. CDR3 in amino acids: CSARAGGGMSTDTQYF. CDR3 coding DNA: TGCAGTGCTAGAGCGGGGGGCGGGATGAGCACAGATACGCAGTATTTT.

V gene TRBV24-1 combines with J gene TRBJ2-1; 11 bases map to TRBD2. J was trimmed by 3 bases and V by 1 base; bases with no gene match: 1. Germline CDR1 KGHDR, CDR2 SFDVKD. This CDR3 region has 16 residues. CDR3 sequence (DNA): TGTGCCACCAGTGATTTTAGCGGGGGGGTCTACAATGAGCAGTTCTTC. It is translated as CATSDFSGGVYNEQFF.

CDR3 region: CASSKTTGGRGQYF. The CDR3 DNA sequence: TGTGCCAGCAGCAAAACAACAGGGGGCCGAGGGCAGTACTTC. J is TRBJ2-7 and V is TRBV7-2; 9 bases fit TRBD1. This CDR3 is built from 14 residues. V was clipped by 5 bases and J by 9 bases; unmatched bases: 11. Germline-derived CDR1 and CDR2 are SGHTA and FQGNSA.

This clonotype turned up a few times. This rearrangement joins TRBV30 to TRBJ2-1, with 7 bases that match TRBD1. After removal of 2 bases from V and 15 bases from J, the junction contained 10 bases not matched to a gene. This CDR3 spans 12 amino acids. Germline V gene data show CDR1 as GTSNPN and CDR2 as SVGIG (reference sequence). This CDR3 reads CAWSSGTVKGFF. CDR3 in DNA: TGTGCCTGGAGTTCAGGGACAGTGAAGGGGTTCTTC.

This chain links TRBV10-3 with TRBJ1-1; D gene unclear. The germline V and J ends were trimmed by 3 bases and 7 bases, with 12 bases remaining between them. This CDR3 is 13 amino acids long. Germline CDR1 and CDR2: ENHRY and SYGVKD. The CDR3 DNA is TGTGCCATCAGTGAAAACGGGATCGGTGAAGCTTTCTTT. It yields the protein CAISENGIGEAFF.

On this clonotype itself: This clone may be a read error of a much larger clone one base away. The chain recombines TRBV2 with TRBJ2-7; possible D gene TRBD2, 6 bases. Germline V CDR1 and CDR2: SNHLY, FYNNEI. The CDR3 runs 15 residues. In DNA form, the CDR3 reads TGTGCCAGCAGGGCAATTCGGGGGTACGACTACGAGCAGCACTTC. The encoded protein is CASRAIRGYDYEQHF.

This clonotype was recorded a few times. Given a far larger clone just one base away, this is likely a sequencing read error. The chain is built from TRBV12-3 or TRBV12-4 and TRBJ1-1, with 7 bases identical to TRBD1. V shed 5 bases, J shed 7 bases, and the junction held 7 bases outside the gene matches. The CDR3 length is 13 residues. The CDR3 here is CASSHRGSVEAFF. The CDR3 nucleotides read TGTGCCAGCAGTCACAGGGGTTCCGTTGAAGCTTTCTTT.

The chain has TRBV20-1 and TRBJ1-2, with TRBD1 identical over 7 bases. J gave up 7 bases and V 5 bases, and 7 bases lay outside the gene matches. CDR3 size: 12 residues. CDR1 DFQATT and CDR2 SNEGSKA come from the germline V gene (reference sequence). CDR3 nucleotides: TGCAGTGCTGTGACAGGGTCTCTTGGCTACACCTTC. It translates to CSAVTGSLGYTF.